This T cell receptor (beta chain) was retrieved from a study of CD8 T cells in Susac syndrome. This clonotype was seen just once. Germline CDR1 and CDR2: LGHNA and YNFKEQ. CDR3 length: 15 residues. The ends were cut back, 0 bases at V and 5 bases at J, with 14 bases in the middle. RNA in amounts of roughly 0.5 to 1 ug was reverse transcribed with random hexamers. TCRdb ran MiXCR on the immunoSEQ multiplex PCR reads and lists one entry per CDR3 protein. The sample consists of 95,000 to 150,000 distinct CDR3 sequences, 96% of them appearing once. The sequence derives from a human donor with Susac syndrome. The J gene is TRBJ2-7, the V gene TRBV4-2; the D gene could be TRBD1 or TRBD2 (5 bases each). Sequences were obtained from CD4+ T cells from PBMCs. The DNA of the CDR3 is TGTGCCAGCAGCCAAGAGGGGCAGGCGAGGGACGAGCAGTACTTC. Encoded protein: CASSQEGQARDEQYF.